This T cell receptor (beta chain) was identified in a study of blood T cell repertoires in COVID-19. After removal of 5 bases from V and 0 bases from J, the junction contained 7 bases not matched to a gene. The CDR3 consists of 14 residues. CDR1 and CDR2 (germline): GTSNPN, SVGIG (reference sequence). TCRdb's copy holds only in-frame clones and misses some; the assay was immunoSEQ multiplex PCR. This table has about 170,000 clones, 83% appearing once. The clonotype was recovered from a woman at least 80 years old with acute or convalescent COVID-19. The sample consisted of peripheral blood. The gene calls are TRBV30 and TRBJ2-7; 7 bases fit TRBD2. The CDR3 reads CAWRRELRSYEQYF. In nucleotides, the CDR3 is TGTGCCTGGCGGCGGGAGTTGCGCTCCTACGAGCAGTACTTC.